The TCR beta chain under discussion was sequenced for a study of Graves' ophthalmopathy and Graves' hyperthyroidism. RNA transcripts were the template, and TCR beta CDR3 regions were amplified from them. HTBI-primed first-round RT-PCR preceded second-round multiplex PCR. One entry per CDR3 protein results from TCRdb running MiXCR on the multiplex PCR reads. Counted here are 260,000 or so distinct CDR3 sequences, 45% occurring once; the ten biggest clones make up around half. This CDR3 contains 15 residues. With 6 bases removed from V and 1 base from J, the gap between germline ends came to 15 bases. Ophthalmopathy-affected donors exhibited moderate-to-severe activity, CAS ≥3, NOSPECS ≥4, and duration under 3 months. Physicians reached a diagnosis by relying on clinical symptoms, serum thyroxine, TRAb, thyroid ultrasound and orbital computed tomography. Out of around 10 ml of fresh peripheral blood, PBMCs were obtained.

The genes are TRBV12-3 or TRBV12-4 and TRBJ1-1; D is ambiguous. Input material: peripheral blood. The source is an adult man with Graves' ophthalmopathy. The CDR3 region is CASSPHWSGNTEAFF. CDR3 DNA: TGTGCCAGCAGCCCACATTGGTCGGGGAACACTGAAGCTTTCTTT.